One TCR beta chain is described in this entry. Its antigen remains unidentified. The sample is drawn from a study of vaccination effects on CD4 cells after COVID-19. At the level of the study: Samples were taken post-vaccine, and their median timing was 72 days after the second dose.

Sequencing followed a ViraFEST assay step that expanded antigen-specific CD4+ T cells with viral peptide pools. When more than 9 days of culture had elapsed, CD4+ T cells were isolated. It was two doses of either the BNT162b2 or mRNA-1273 vaccine that participants received. According to the study, vaccine recipients showed no prior SARS-CoV-2 infection and negative nucleocapsid antibodies. With 7.5 to 10 ug/ml peptides and around 9.6 IU/ml IL-2, roughly 2.1 million PBMC per well were cultured. CDR3 size: 16 residues. V was pared by 0 bases and J by 2 bases, with 7 bases of the junction left unmatched. CDR1 is SGDLS and CDR2 is YYNGEE in the germline V gene. The data were produced by immunoSEQ multiplex PCR, yet TCRdb's version contains in-frame clones alone and is incomplete. In the table there are about 46,000 clones, over 60% of which are singletons. Study conclusions and caveats: Healthy vaccinees' vaccine-induced clones included only 1 of 255 cross-reacting with common cold coronaviruses.

J is TRBJ2-7 and V is TRBV9; 8 bases align to TRBD1. The TCR comes from a human donor who received a COVID-19 vaccine. The sequencing here drew on CD4+ T cells from PBMCs cultured with HCoV-OC43 spike peptides, taken after COVID-19 vaccination. Subset defined: HCoV-OC43 spike overlapping peptide pool stimulation. Here the CDR3 DNA reads TGTGCCAGCAGCGTAGCCCCAGGGACAGGAACCTACGAGCAGTACTTC. It specifies CASSVAPGTGTYEQYF.